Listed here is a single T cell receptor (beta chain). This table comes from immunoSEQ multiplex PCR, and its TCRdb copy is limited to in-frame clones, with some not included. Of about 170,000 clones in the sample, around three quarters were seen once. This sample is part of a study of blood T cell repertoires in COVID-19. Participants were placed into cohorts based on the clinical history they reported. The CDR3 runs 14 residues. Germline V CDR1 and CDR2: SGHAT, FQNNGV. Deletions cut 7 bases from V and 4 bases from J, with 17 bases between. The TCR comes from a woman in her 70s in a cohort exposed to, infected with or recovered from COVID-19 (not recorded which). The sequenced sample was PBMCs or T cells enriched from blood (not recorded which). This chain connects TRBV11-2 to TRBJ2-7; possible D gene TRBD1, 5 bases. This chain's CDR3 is CASTKSRAGYEQYF. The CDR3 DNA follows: TGTGCCAGCACCAAAAGTAGGGCAGGGTACGAGCAGTACTTC.